This T cell receptor (beta chain) was obtained from a study of shared clonotypes between healthy human individuals (dated by TCRdb to about 2020). Concerning the study at large: The cohort included three men and a couple of women between 18 and 49 years of age. To increase sequencing depth and limit assay-specific biases, TCR repertoire library preparation and sequencing were carried out by different laboratories using diverse techniques. Each donor's leukapheresis produced roughly between about 0.85 and 10 billion PBMCs. For each donor, three plates each were used for CD4 naive and CD4 memory, two plates were used for CD8 naive, and one plate was used for CD8 memory. The study deeply sequenced blood TCR repertoires of about 5 healthy adults to estimate repertoire size and the extent of clonotype sharing between individuals. The investigation overall reported the following: Only blood was sampled, and tissue TCR repertoires likely differ from those in blood. Larger estimated clonotype richness was generally found for naive subsets than for memory subsets. About 5% of naive CD4, 3.5% of naive CD8, around 2.3% of memory CD4, and 0.4% of memory CD8 clonotypes were shared across a few donors. The genetic and exposure-history diversity represented was limited by the small number of donors. Even with the large sequencing depth, rarefaction of the sorted-subset datasets indicated that sequencing was incomplete. Higher generation probabilities were observed for clonotypes shared by all four sorted-subset donors than for non-shared clonotypes. Pairwise subsampling led to the expectation that sequencing depth would affect the degree of clonotype sharing among donors.

Using the deep immunoSEQ assay, TCR CDR3 regions were amplified from genomic DNA by multiplex PCR. Extracted genomic DNA from each cell subset was spread evenly across all wells of several immunoSEQ 96-well plates, with each plate serving as a replicate. For sorted subsets, about 0.2 ug genomic DNA, equal to tens of thousands of T cell genomes, was loaded into each replicate PCR. The purified libraries were quantified using a Qubit 3.0 fluorometer, sized with a Bioanalyzer 2100, and then quantified again using the KAPA Library Quantification kit. Each immunoSEQ 96-well plate was sequenced on its own single-read 150-cycle Illumina NextSeq 550 flow cell. On the authors' methods: Because the immunoSEQ output included only junctional sequences and no quality scores, the filtering could not be the same as the filtering used for full-length reads. Sequences were annotated with PyIR, a Python wrapper for IgBLAST v1.9, and V/J genes and CDR3 were assigned using IMGT germline references. Reads were removed for weak V/J assignments (E-value above 1e-6), missing CDR3, stop codons, out-of-frame junctions, or ambiguous translated residues. A V3J clonotype was defined by an identical inferred V gene, J gene, and CDR3 amino acid sequence. Percentage overlap between repertoires was computed as shared unique clonotypes divided by the size of the smaller repertoire. RTK rarefaction, the Chao1 estimator, and Recon v2.1 estimates of unobserved clonotypes were used to assess repertoire richness. OLGA was used to compute generation probabilities for all TCRbeta clonotypes that the gDNA method yielded from a handful of donors. TCRdb took this table from immuneACCESS and kept in-frame rearrangements with V and J called. Such tables lack part of the clones; where checked against another copy, unresolved V genes explain under half of the gap, and the rest is unexplained. That table furnishes V, J and clone size, whereas the DNA furnished D and trimming. Here the sample has around 980,000 clones; approximately 78% occur a single time. Clones ranked in the top ten supply around 0.61% of the sample.

Donors were healthy HIV-negative adults with no recently reported acute infections or vaccinations. Every donor was a Caucasian adult residing in Nashville, Tennessee, USA. Magnetic negative selection was used to enrich CD4+ T cells, after which naive cells were positively selected on CD45RA and the negative fraction became the memory subset. After blood collection by leukapheresis, PBMCs were isolated using Ficoll-Histopaque density gradient centrifugation and then cryopreserved in the vapor phase of liquid nitrogen. Analytical flow cytometry was used to check the purity and quantity of each magnetically sorted T cell population. Genomic DNA was isolated from each sorted fraction and quantified by UV absorbance on a Nanodrop 2000c. The germline ends are 15 bases apart after V is trimmed by 4 bases and J by 3 bases. The CDR3 contains 15 residues, cysteine and phenylalanine counted. Of all the DNA, just the CDR3 is kept, 45 bases in frame from base 1. CDR1 and CDR2 were assigned from the germline V gene (reference sequence) as LNHDA and SQIVND.

This clone was found a few times. Its antigen is not yet known. No clone much larger than this one lies a single base away; base qualities are absent. Material for sequencing was memory CD4+ T cells from PBMCs. Taken with the paper, the label for cell subset or site translates to: CD45RA-negative fraction. The rearranged segments are TRBV19 and TRBJ1-2; no D segment can be confidently identified. The sequence derives from a young man in good health. Some clones in this sample may be carry-over from other donors' samples. The DNA sequence follows: TGTGCCAGTAGTACCCCCGCCAGGTCGGACTATGGCTACACCTTC. It is translated as CASSTPARSDYGYTF.